The 15 T cell receptor beta chains below all came from one sample that was sequenced in a study of beta chain features in type 1 diabetes. TCRB transcripts that were expressed got sequenced, as all of the isolated RNA had been reverse transcribed. Repertoires were generated with immunoSEQ multiplex PCR, while TCRdb's copy carries only in-frame clones and drops some. The sample yields some 350,000 clones, over 8.5% seen once. Study-wide findings and caveats: Among patients with Type 1 diabetes, TCRB CDR3s were moderately but significantly shorter in every one of the four CD4+ subsets.

These TCRs' antigens remain unknown. The sample was central memory CD4+ T cells from blood. The receptors shown here come from a young man with type 1 diabetes.

This chain uses TRBV28 with TRBJ2-3; TRBD2 matches 8 bases. CDR1 and CDR2 from the germline V gene are MDHEN and SYDVKM. The V and J ends lost 6 bases and 2 bases, in that order; junction bases with no gene match: 7. The CDR3 runs to 15 residues. CDR3 loop: CASSLIAGHTDTQYF. The CDR3, as DNA: TGTGCCAGCAGCCTGATAGCGGGGCACACAGATACGCAGTATTTT. Together with reference TRBV28 and TRBJ2-3, the CDR3 gives the full variable domain: DVKVTQSSRYLVKRTGEKVFLECVQDMDHENMFWYRQDPGLGLRLIYFSYDVKMKEKGDIPEGYSVSREKKERFSLILESASTNQTSMYLCASSLIAGHTDTQYFGPGTRLTVL.

This clone was seen a few times. This sequence joins TRBV28 and TRBJ1-4; D uncertain. Germline CDR1 is MDHEN and CDR2 is SYDVKM. V gave up 6 bases and J gave up 0 bases, with 11 bases separating them. The CDR3 has 15 amino acids. The chain's CDR3 is CASSLARATNEKLFF. The CDR3 nucleotides read TGTGCCAGCAGCTTAGCGCGCGCAACTAATGAAAAACTGTTTTTT.

The table lists this clone with a few counts. V gene TRBV19 combines with J gene TRBJ2-7; 9 bases line up with TRBD1. J was trimmed by 4 bases and V by 4 bases; bases with no gene match: 8. Germline loops: CDR1 LNHDA, CDR2 SQIVND (reference sequence). The CDR3 consists of 15 residues. The CDR3 DNA reads TGTGCCAGTAGTACACCGGGACAGGGCTATTACGAGCAGTACTTC. It encodes CASSTPGQGYYEQYF.

The sample holds many counts of this clone. This rearrangement joins TRBV4-1 to TRBJ2-5, with TRBD2 identical over 12 bases. Germline V gene sequence: CDR1 MGHRA, CDR2 YSYEKL. V lost 3 bases and J lost 4; bases outside the gene matches: 6. The CDR3 is made up of 16 amino acids. CDR3 residues: CASSQVGLAGLETQYF. The CDR3 DNA sequence: TGCGCCAGCAGCCAGGTTGGACTAGCGGGATTAGAGACCCAGTACTTC.

This clone was detected only a few times. The V call is TRBV5-1, the J call TRBJ2-3, with TRBD2 identical over 11 bases. With V trimmed by 4 bases and J by 1 base, 2 bases remained unmatched. The CDR3 is made up of 15 amino acids. Germline CDR1 and CDR2: SGHRS and YFSETQ. Here the CDR3 reads CASSTTSGGTDTQYF. In nucleotides, the CDR3 is TGCGCCAGCAGCACGACTAGCGGGGGCACAGATACGCAGTATTTT.

This clone was seen only a few times. V usage is TRBV5-5 and J usage is TRBJ2-5; possible D gene TRBD2, 5 bases. Germline CDR1 and CDR2: SGHKS and YYEKEE (reference sequence). The CDR3 spans 13 residues. V lost 10 bases and J 2 bases, leaving 15 bases between the germline ends. The CDR3 region has the DNA TGTGCCTGCGGAGGCACAGATCAAGAGACCCAGTACTTC. Residues: CACGGTDQETQYF.

The chain carries TRBV27 and TRBJ2-5; D possibly corresponds to TRBD1 (6 bases). The CDR3 length is 13 residues. The V and J ends lost 6 bases and 2 bases respectively, with 10 bases between them. The germline CDR1 and CDR2 sequences are MNHEY and SMNVEV (reference sequence). The CDR3 loop is CASSRTVQETQYF. The CDR3 coding sequence is TGTGCCAGCAGCCGGACAGTTCAAGAGACCCAGTACTTC.

The rearrangement uses TRBV7-3 and TRBJ1-2, with D tentatively TRBD1 (5 bases). V lost 6 bases and J 3 bases, leaving 14 bases between the germline ends. The CDR3 sequence is 14 residues long. Germline assignment: CDR1 SGHTA and CDR2 FQGTGA. CDR3 protein: CASRRLGGDYGYTF. The CDR3 DNA is TGTGCCAGCAGACGCCTGGGAGGGGACTATGGCTACACCTTC.

The CDR3 coding sequence is TGTGCAGCGGGACGCGATGATTCCTACAATGAGCAGTTCTTC. It specifies CAAGRDDSYNEQFF. The chain has TRBV6-5 and TRBJ2-1; TRBD2 agrees at 7 bases. Germline V gene data show CDR1 as MNHEY and CDR2 as SVGAGI. The CDR3 contains 14 residues.

This clone was found a few times. This sequence joins TRBV2 and TRBJ2-1; 8 nucleotides match TRBD2. Trimming cost V 7 bases and J 7 bases; bases outside gene matches: 9. The CDR3 runs to 14 residues. From germline, CDR1 is SNHLY and CDR2 FYNNEI. CDR3 region: CASTPAGADNEQFF. CDR3 nucleotides: TGTGCCAGCACCCCAGCGGGAGCGGATAATGAGCAGTTCTTC.

The chain joins TRBV29-1 to TRBJ2-3; TRBD1 or TRBD2 may be the D gene (5 bases each). The CDR3 is 16 residues long. The V end lost 6 bases, the J end lost 4 bases, and 23 bases lay between the germline ends. Germline assignment: CDR1 SQVTM and CDR2 ANQGSEA. CDR3 loop: CSVGPPGPRRADTQYF. CDR3 nucleotides: TGCAGCGTGGGGCCTCCGGGACCTCGACGGGCAGATACGCAGTATTTT.

In this sample, this clone turned up a few times. The V gene is TRBV7-8, the J gene TRBJ2-3, with D possibly TRBD1 on 5 matching bases. There are 13 residues in the CDR3. Germline CDR1 SGHVS, CDR2 FQNEAQ. The V gene lost 10 bases and the J gene lost 6 bases, with 17 bases spanning the gap. The CDR3 region has the DNA TGTGCCACAGGGCGTTCCCTACGCGATACGCAGTATTTT. Translated, it gives CATGRSLRDTQYF.

The table lists this clone with a few counts. The DNA of the CDR3 is TGTGCCAGCAGCCCCCTCCGGGACGGAACCTACGAGCAGTACTTC. The encoded protein is CASSPLRDGTYEQYF. The rearrangement links TRBV6-1 to TRBJ2-7; D may correspond to TRBD1 or TRBD2 (5 bases each). This CDR3 spans 15 amino acids. Trimming cost V 6 bases and J 2 bases, with 17 bases left between them. The germline V gene encodes CDR1 MNHNS and CDR2 SASEGT.

A few counts support this clone. V is TRBV19 and J is TRBJ2-1; perhaps TRBD2 as D (6 bases). Trimming took off 0 bases at V and 8 bases at J, with 8 bases between the two ends. CDR3 length: 13 amino acids. From germline, CDR1 is LNHDA and CDR2 SQIVND (reference sequence). DNA for the CDR3: TGTGCCAGTAGTATAGAGGGGGGTGATGAGCAGTTCTTC. Translated, it gives CASSIEGGDEQFF.

This clone has more than one count but fewer than ten. The V and J genes are TRBV7-2 and TRBJ2-7; unclear D gene. V was clipped by 1 base and J by 1 base, with 5 bases between them. This CDR3 comprises 13 residues. Germline V gene sequence: CDR1 SGHTA, CDR2 FQGNSA. The CDR3 region has the DNA TGTGCCAGCAGCTTAGACGGATCCTACGAGCAGTACTTC. Encoded protein: CASSLDGSYEQYF.